The 27 T cell receptor beta chains given below trace back to one sample, sequenced in a study of early T cells in non-severe SARS-CoV-2 infection. Each CDR3 protein is one row after TCRdb ran MiXCR on the 5' RACE reads. This table holds 35,000 to 45,000 distinct CDR3 sequences, roughly 6% found once. The specimen sequenced was whole blood. The receptor source for this set is an adult who was a healthcare worker with PCR-confirmed SARS-CoV-2 infection or an uninfected control (not recorded which).

This clonotype was seen many times. The chain has TRBV6-2 or TRBV6-3 and TRBJ1-6; D is unresolved. CDR1 and CDR2 from the germline V gene are MNHEY and SVGEGT. The CDR3 spans 13 residues. Deletions cut 0 bases from V and 7 bases from J, with 4 bases between. CDR3 in amino acids: CASSYSSNSPLHF. In DNA form, the CDR3 reads TGTGCCAGCAGTTACTCATCCAATTCACCCCTCCACTTT.

This clonotype was detected ten times or more. The chain has TRBV28 and TRBJ2-1; 7 nucleotides line up with TRBD2. Germline loops: CDR1 MDHEN, CDR2 SYDVKM. The J segment lost 3 bases and the V segment lost 3 bases, leaving 11 bases of the junction unmatched. The CDR3 runs to 17 residues. The CDR3 sequence: CASSFGGGKVIYNEQFF. The CDR3 region has the DNA TGTGCCAGCAGTTTCGGCGGGGGTAAAGTAATCTACAATGAGCAGTTCTTC.

This clonotype was seen only a few times. V is TRBV19 and J is TRBJ2-3, with D hard to call. Trimming removed 3 bases at V and 2 bases at J, with 6 bases between. CDR1 and CDR2 from the germline V gene are LNHDA and SQIVND (reference sequence). There are 13 residues in the CDR3. CDR3 nucleotides: TGTGCCAGTAGTATGAGGCTCACAGATACGCAGTATTTT. Its translation is CASSMRLTDTQYF.

This clonotype was seen many times. This rearrangement joins TRBV5-6 to TRBJ2-7; perhaps TRBD2 as D (6 bases). CDR3 length: 13 residues. With 3 bases removed from V and 0 bases from J, the gap between germline ends came to 7 bases. The germline CDR1 and CDR2 sequences are SGHDT and YYEEEE. CDR3 sequence reads: CASSSGSSYEQYF. CDR3 bases: TGTGCCAGCAGCTCCGGGAGCTCCTACGAGCAGTACTTC.

The chain combines TRBV13 with TRBJ2-3; 9 bases agree with TRBD2. There are 16 residues in the CDR3. V trimming: 7 bases; J trimming: 2 bases; junction bases outside the gene matches: 10. Germline V gene sequence: CDR1 PRHDT, CDR2 FYEKMQ (reference sequence). The CDR3 loop reads CASNPAAGGITDTQYF. The CDR3 bases are TGTGCCAGCAACCCTGCGGCGGGGGGGATCACAGATACGCAGTATTTT. Together with reference TRBV13 and TRBJ2-3, the CDR3 gives the full variable domain: AAGVIQSPRHLIKEKRETATLKCYPIPRHDTVYWYQQGPGQDPQFLISFYEKMQSDKGSIPDRFSAQQFSDYHSELNMSSLELGDSALYFCASNPAAGGITDTQYFGPGTRLTVL.

This clonotype was seen more than once but under ten times. The rearrangement uses TRBV7-9 and TRBJ2-3, with D unclear. The CDR3 runs 15 residues. CDR1 and CDR2 (germline): SEHNR, FQNEAQ (reference sequence). V shed 4 bases and J shed 0 bases, with 11 bases lying between them. CDR3 loop: CASSSFLGSTDTQYF. In nucleotides, the CDR3 is TGTGCCAGCAGCTCATTCCTGGGCAGCACAGATACGCAGTATTTT.

This clonotype was counted at least ten times. The V gene is TRBV20-1, the J gene TRBJ2-7, with 10 bases fitting TRBD1. Looked up from germline, CDR1 is DFQATT and CDR2 is SNEGSKA (reference sequence). CDR3 size: 13 residues. V was clipped by 3 bases and J by 3 bases; unmatched bases: 2. The CDR3 DNA sequence: TGCAGTGCTAGGGACAGGGGGATCTACGAGCAGTACTTC. This translates into CSARDRGIYEQYF.

This clonotype was detected a few times. The chain joins TRBV20-1 to TRBJ2-7; D is perhaps TRBD2 (7 bases). The CDR3 loop spans 14 amino acids. Germline values: CDR1 DFQATT, CDR2 SNEGSKA (reference sequence). Trimming took off 5 bases at V and 2 bases at J, with 16 bases between the two ends. The CDR3 reads CSAPLTGGPYEQYF. As DNA, the CDR3 is TGCAGTGCTCCCCTTACCGGGGGGCCCTACGAGCAGTACTTC.

This clonotype was recorded at least ten times. This chain joins TRBV6-5 and TRBJ1-2, with D unresolved. The CDR3 loop spans 13 amino acids. Between the trimmed V and J ends, which lost 5 bases and 5 bases, there was a span of 12 bases. The germline V gene encodes CDR1 MNHEY and CDR2 SVGAGI. The CDR3 region has the DNA TGTGCCAGCAGTACGGGGTTGCTTTATGGCTACACCTTC. The encoded protein is CASSTGLLYGYTF.

The gene calls are TRBV11-2 and TRBJ2-1, with 9 nucleotides matching TRBD2. CDR1 and CDR2 (germline): SGHAT, FQNNGV. V lost 5 bases, J lost 8 bases, and 10 bases stayed unmatched. The CDR3 spans 15 residues. CDR3 sequence: CASSPSRGGMDEQFF. The CDR3 DNA is TGTGCCAGCAGCCCCTCGCGGGGGGGCATGGATGAGCAGTTCTTC.

J is TRBJ2-5 and V is TRBV28; D is unclear. The germline CDR1 and CDR2 sequences are MDHEN and SYDVKM. Between the trimmed V and J ends, which lost 3 bases and 2 bases, there was a span of 10 bases. The CDR3 spans 14 residues. The CDR3 DNA is TGTGCCAGCAGTTTGCAACAAACTCAAGAGACCCAGTACTTC. Translation gives CASSLQQTQETQYF.

The chain uses TRBV28 and TRBJ1-2; no reliable D call. This CDR3 has 11 amino acids. Between the trimmed V and J ends, which lost 1 base and 6 bases, there was a span of 3 bases. Germline CDR1 is MDHEN and CDR2 is SYDVKM. CDR3 DNA: TGTGCCAGCAGTTTATCAAATGGCTACACCTTC. This translates into CASSLSNGYTF.

This clonotype occurred a few times. V and J are TRBV5-1 and TRBJ2-3, with D hard to call. The germline CDR1 and CDR2 sequences are SGHRS and YFSETQ. This CDR3 contains 15 residues. The V gene lost 5 bases and the J gene lost 0 bases, with 13 bases spanning the gap. CDR3 residues: CASSARYPSTDTQYF. As DNA, the CDR3 is TGCGCCAGCAGTGCCCGTTATCCTAGCACAGATACGCAGTATTTT.

As regards this clonotype: A much larger clonotype is one base distant, so this may be a read error. The chain has TRBV6-2 or TRBV6-3 and TRBJ2-5; D ambiguous. The V end lost 8 bases, the J end lost 9 bases, and 13 bases lay between the germline ends. Germline V gene lookup returns CDR1 MNHEY and CDR2 SVGEGT. This CDR3 is built from 11 residues. The CDR3 sequence is CASARARAQYF. As DNA, the CDR3 is TGTGCCAGCGCACGGGCGCGTGCCCAGTACTTC.

This clonotype showed up just a few times. The rearrangement uses TRBV6-5 and TRBJ2-7; 12 nucleotides align to TRBD2. There are 15 residues in the CDR3. J lost 2 bases, V lost 4 bases, and 3 bases had no gene match. CDR1 MNHEY and CDR2 SVGAGI come from the germline V gene. CDR3 DNA: TGTGCCAGCAGTTCGACTAGCGGGGGACCCTACGAGCAGTACTTC. It encodes CASSSTSGGPYEQYF.

The CDR3 DNA follows: TGTGCCAGCAGCTTAGAAAACGAGCAGTACTTC. It yields the protein CASSLENEQYF. The V call is TRBV11-2, the J call TRBJ2-7, with unresolved D. Germline CDR1 reads SGHAT; CDR2 reads FQNNGV. The CDR3 is 11 amino acids. The V and J ends lost 0 bases and 5 bases respectively, with 2 bases between them.

This clonotype was seen at least ten times. The V gene is TRBV10-3, the J gene TRBJ2-7; 8 nucleotides align to TRBD1. The CDR3 consists of 15 residues. Germline trimming cut 7 bases from V and 3 bases from J; bases unmatched to any gene: 11. The V gene's germline CDR1 is ENHRY and CDR2 SYGVKD. The CDR3 spells CAITGGQGKNYEQYF. The CDR3 bases are TGTGCCATCACCGGAGGACAGGGCAAAAACTACGAGCAGTACTTC.

This clonotype has a handful of counts. The J gene is TRBJ2-7, the V gene TRBV7-2, with 7 positions matching TRBD2. CDR3 length: 14 amino acids. With V trimmed by 3 bases and J by 2 bases, 4 bases remained unmatched. Looked up from germline, CDR1 is SGHTA and CDR2 is FQGNSA. DNA for the CDR3: TGTGCCAGCAGCTTTGGCGGGAGCACCTACGAGCAGTACTTC. Amino acids: CASSFGGSTYEQYF.

This clonotype showed up just a few times. The rearrangement joins TRBV29-1 to TRBJ2-5; possibly TRBD2 for D (6 bases). The CDR3 contains 14 residues. With 7 bases removed from V and 2 bases from J, the gap between germline ends came to 17 bases. Germline V gene data show CDR1 as SQVTM and CDR2 as ANQGSEA. CDR3 protein: CSATRGLFQETQYF. The DNA of the CDR3 is TGCAGCGCGACAAGGGGACTTTTTCAAGAGACCCAGTACTTC.

This clonotype appeared many times. CDR3 loop: CASSPTGPGEEYNEQFF. The DNA of the CDR3 is TGTGCCAGCAGTCCTACCGGGCCCGGAGAGGAGTACAATGAGCAGTTCTTC. This chain joins TRBV27 and TRBJ2-1; D is unresolved. CDR3 length: 17 amino acids. V lost 5 bases to trimming and J lost 4 bases, with 21 bases between them. Germline values: CDR1 MNHEY, CDR2 SMNVEV (reference sequence).

J is TRBJ1-2 and V is TRBV6-1; possible D gene TRBD1, 5 bases. In germline, CDR1 is MNHNS, CDR2 SASEGT. V lost 6 bases and J 4 bases, leaving 12 bases between the germline ends. The CDR3 totals 13 residues. The CDR3 sequence: CASRQKGFYGYTF. CDR3 coding DNA: TGTGCCAGCAGACAGAAGGGGTTCTATGGCTACACCTTC.

This clonotype was observed many times. This chain links TRBV24-1 with TRBJ2-1; the D is unclear. Germline V gene lookup returns CDR1 KGHDR and CDR2 SFDVKD. The V gene lost 1 base and the J gene lost 9 bases, with 9 bases spanning the gap. This CDR3 is 13 amino acids long. CDR3 DNA: TGTGCCACCAGTGATTTTTGGGTGAGTGAGCAGTTCTTC. Translation gives CATSDFWVSEQFF.

Of note for this clonotype: A read error is possible here, since a much larger clone lies one base away. V is TRBV10-3 and J is TRBJ2-3; 9 bases align to TRBD2. The length of the CDR3 is 15 residues. From germline, CDR1 is ENHRY and CDR2 SYGVKD. The CDR3: CVIRTTASGADTQYF. DNA for the CDR3: TGTGTCATCAGAACTACGGCTAGCGGGGCAGATACGCAGTATTTT.

This clonotype was recorded at least ten times. The chain has TRBV7-2 and TRBJ2-7; TRBD2 agrees at 8 bases. With 4 bases clipped from V and 3 bases from J, the junction kept 2 bases outside the gene matches. Germline V gives CDR1 SGHTA, CDR2 FQGNSA. This CDR3 is 13 amino acids long. The CDR3 bases are TGTGCCAGCAGCTCGAGCGGGGGCTACGAGCAGTACTTC. It codes for CASSSSGGYEQYF.

This clonotype occurred a few times. The chain is built from TRBV5-1 and TRBJ2-7; TRBD1 agrees at 7 bases. Germline V gene lookup returns CDR1 SGHRS and CDR2 YFSETQ. The CDR3 loop spans 15 amino acids. Unmatched junction bases numbered 13, after V lost 4 bases and J lost 6 bases. The DNA of the CDR3 is TGCGCCAGCAGCCGACAGGACAGGCCACCGGGCGAGCAGTACTTC. Its protein product is CASSRQDRPPGEQYF.

V is TRBV7-2 and J is TRBJ1-3, with D possibly being TRBD1 (6 bases). CDR1 and CDR2 from the germline V gene are SGHTA and FQGNSA. Trimming left V 5 bases short and J 4 bases short, with 12 bases between. The CDR3 runs to 14 residues. Here the CDR3 DNA reads TGTGCCAGCAGCCCTGGGGGGGGCGGAAACACCATATATTTT. Its translation: CASSPGGGGNTIYF.

V and J are TRBV29-1 and TRBJ2-5; either TRBD1 or TRBD2 may supply D (5 bases each). V lost 7 bases and J lost 1, with 22 bases in between. Per the germline V gene, CDR1 is SQVTM and CDR2 is ANQGSEA. The CDR3 consists of 16 residues. The CDR3 sequence: CSAYGTIPPGQETQYF. In nucleotides, the CDR3 is TGCAGCGCGTATGGGACCATCCCTCCGGGCCAAGAGACCCAGTACTTC.